The entry that follows covers one T cell receptor (beta chain) sequence. The table lists this clone with a few counts. The specificity of this receptor is unknown. Per-base qualities were not stored, and no clone one base away is much larger. The sample contains more than one DNA sequence encoding this CDR3. The CDR3 covers 14 residues, taking in both the cysteine and the phenylalanine. Here the CDR3 DNA is all that survives: 42 bases in frame from base 1. Per the germline V gene (reference sequence), LNHDA is the CDR1 and SQIVND is the CDR2. Germline trimming: 5 bases from V, 0 bases from J; junction bases outside gene matches: 1. From each donor, a single peripheral blood sample of 95 to 150 mL on average was drawn into heparinised tubes. A BD FACSAria II and a panel including CD45RO, CCR7, CD25, CD127, CD95 and CD27 were used to sort naive, central memory, regulatory and stem cell-like memory CD4+ T cells. A purity above 95% was achieved for all sorted populations. PBMCs were isolated immediately by Lymphoprep density gradient centrifugation and stained directly without culture. So that batch effects would be minimized, each experiment stained and sorted samples in pairs, pairing one healthy donor with one patient.

This sample stems from a study of beta chain features in type 1 diabetes listed by TCRdb under 2018. Regarding the complete study: Mean age, gender distribution, total cell number and subset yield were not different between patients and healthy donors. A total of about 99,000,000 sorted cells were examined across all samples, and RNA yield correlated strongly with the number of cells per subset. The study compared TCRB repertoires of sorted circulating CD4+ T cell subsets between recently diagnosed type 1 diabetes patients and matched healthy donors. Regulatory and stem cell-like memory subsets were obtained from only 8 patients and roughly 8 healthy donors, while naive and central memory subsets were obtained from all 28 donors. The investigation overall reported the following: The naive, central memory and regulatory TCRB repertoires appeared to resemble one another more closely among patients than among healthy donors. A moderate but significant shortening of TCRB CDR3 length was observed in type 1 diabetes patients in all four CD4+ subsets. At VDJ recombination sites, patients with type 1 diabetes made fewer insertions and deleted more nucleotides, a pattern implying thymic rearrangement abnormalities. Because cDNA rather than genomic DNA was sequenced, highly expressing activated cells could have been over-represented, although no difference in activation and CD3 levels was found between groups. Because the HLA sub-analyses included only small numbers of individuals, any influence of HLA type on TCRB rearrangement was left unresolved. Shorter templates might have been favored by PCR, but patient and control samples were amplified and corrected together, so both groups would have been affected equally by any skew.

All of the isolated RNA was reverse transcribed with the High Capacity cDNA Reverse Transcription Kit, so expressed TCRB transcripts were sequenced. Deep immunoSEQ sequencing was performed on naive, central memory and regulatory T cell samples, with an average of roughly 4 million total reads per sample. Sorted cells were lysed in RLT buffer and RNA was extracted with DNase-treated RNeasy Micro or Mini kits, depending on cell number. Each cell subset was processed on its own to prevent cross-contamination, while patient and healthy donor samples were processed together. Using the immunoSEQ multiplex PCR, TCRB sequences were amplified from cDNA into 87-bp fragments spanning the CDR3 region. Sequencing of the amplicons was performed on the Illumina HiSeq platform. As for the authors' bioinformatics: PCR bias was computationally corrected using synthetic template baselines, reads within Hamming distance 2 were collapsed, and singletons that could not be merged were discarded. Reads were aligned against IMGT so that V, D and J genes, CDR3 length and insertions or deletions at six rearrangement sites could be assigned. Within each subset, clonotype counts were normalized to sorted cell number, after which true diversity and Gini coefficients were computed with the tcR R package. The overlap coefficient, calculated on TCRB nucleotide sequences, was used to measure repertoire sharing. Out-of-frame TCRB sequences from naive cells were analyzed as a proxy for the pre-selection repertoire. TCRdb's version of the immuneACCESS table is confined to in-frame rearrangements and falls short of the full clone set. An unresolved V gene accounts for under half of the shortfall where checked; the remainder is of unknown origin. D and trimming were read from the DNA, whereas the V and J calls and clone size are those reported in that table. The sample table shows around 250,000 clones, and roughly 24% are seen once. The biggest ten clones account for 0.012% of the sample.

The chain was built from TRBV19 and TRBJ2-5; TRBD2 lines up with 9 middle nucleotides. The TCR comes from a woman under 40 with type 1 diabetes. Material: naive CD4+ T cells from blood. The cell subset or site label corresponds to: true naive CD4+ T cells. The CDR3 amino acid sequence is: CASSGLAYQETQYF. The DNA is TGTGCCAGTAGTGGACTAGCGTACCAAGAGACCCAGTACTTC. Reference TRBV19 and TRBJ2-5 proteins supply the regions before and after the CDR3; the full variable domain is: DGGITQSPKYLFRKEGQNVTLSCEQNLNHDAMYWYRQDPGQGLRLIYYSQIVNDFQKGDIAEGYSVSREKKESFPLTVTSAQKNPTAFYLCASSGLAYQETQYFGPGTRLLVL.